A few counts support the clone carrying this T cell receptor (beta chain). Its target is not known. One heparinised blood draw, averaging about 0.11 L, came from each donor. This entry is derived from a study of beta chain features in type 1 diabetes. The V and J ends lost 3 bases and 2 bases respectively, with 11 bases between them. The CDR3 extends over 14 amino acids. Germline V gives CDR1 SEHNR, CDR2 FQNEAQ (reference sequence). General study points: A moderate, significant TCRB CDR3 shortening appeared in type 1 diabetes across four CD4+ subsets.

All of the isolated RNA was reverse transcribed, so expressed TCRB transcripts were sequenced. The protocol was immunoSEQ multiplex PCR, while the TCRdb copy is restricted to in-frame clones and leaves out a portion. The data hold around 690,000 clones, with 12% observed a single time. The TCR comes from a man younger than 40 with type 1 diabetes. Sequencing was done on a sample of naive CD4+ T cells from blood. The chain couples TRBV7-9 to TRBJ2-7; perhaps TRBD1 as D (5 bases). CDR3 in amino acids: CASSFDSLAYEQYF. CDR3 coding DNA: TGTGCCAGCAGCTTTGACAGCTTGGCCTACGAGCAGTACTTC.